This T cell receptor beta chain was documented in a study of control samples from healthy donors and cancer patients. The protocol was immunoSEQ multiplex PCR, while the TCRdb copy is restricted to in-frame clones and leaves out a portion. The data hold 150,000 to 200,000 clones, with under 95% observed a single time. This CDR3 has 17 residues. The V and J ends lost 6 bases and 2 bases respectively, with 21 bases between them. CDR1 and CDR2 (germline): SNHLY, FYNNEI. The origin of this receptor is a woman between 18 and 29 years old in good health. The sequencing input was blood. The chain combines TRBV2 with TRBJ2-3; D is undetermined. CDR3 sequence (DNA): TGTGCCAGCAGGGACCGTCAGGCGAGTACGACCACAGATACGCAGTATTTT. Its translation: CASRDRQASTTTDTQYF. Full variable domain (rest looked up from reference TRBV2 and TRBJ2-3): EPEVTQTPSHQVTQMGQEVILRCVPISNHLYFYWYRQILGQKVEFLVSFYNNEISEKSEIFDDQFSVERPDGSNFTLKIRSTKLEDSAMYFCASRDRQASTTTDTQYFGPGTRLTVL.